This T cell receptor delta chain was sequenced for a study of gamma-delta T cells after stem cell transplantation (dated by TCRdb to 2015 to 2016). Library construction relied on RT-PCR. Sequencer: Illumina MiSeq. Identical DNA sequences were merged into single rows after TCRdb reprocessed the public reads with CATT. The sample has about 2,100 delta-chain clones on record, about 4.6% of them singletons. 25% to 35% of the sample belongs to the ten largest clones. As for this clone: Its antigen is still unknown. A far larger clone is just one base off, so this is likely a read error.

This TCR was sampled from a human donor. It is not recorded whose cells these are; they may come from a transplant donor. Source material: gamma-delta T cells.

The CDR3 sequence is CACDTVLGGRTTRHTDKLIF. DNA sequence: TGTGCCTGTGACACCGTGTTGGGGGGTCGGACCACCCGGCACACCGATAAACTCATCTTT. This chain is built from TRDV2 and TRDJ1, with TRDD3 perhaps the D gene, on 6 matching bases. Trimming at the junction amounts to 0 bases on V and 0 bases on J, and the germline ends lie 25 bases apart. Reading from cysteine to phenylalanine, the CDR3 counts 20 amino acids. Kept here is only the CDR3 DNA, which spans 60 bases and is read in frame from base 1. CDR1 and CDR2, per the germline V gene, are GEAIGNYY and EKD.